The 21 T cell receptor beta chains below come from one sample, sequenced in a study of blood T cell repertoires in COVID-19. The protocol was immunoSEQ multiplex PCR, while the TCRdb copy is restricted to in-frame clones and leaves out a portion. The sample comprises 30,000 to 40,000 clones, approximately 83% of which are singletons, and 3% to 4.5% rests with the top ten. The sequenced sample consisted of peripheral blood. The receptor set was obtained from a man over 45 with acute or convalescent COVID-19.

This chain joins TRBV7-2 and TRBJ2-7, with TRBD2 identical over 12 bases. Germline lookup yields CDR1 SGHTA and CDR2 FQGNSA. The trim removed 6 bases at V and 2 bases at J, leaving 17 bases unmatched. CDR3 size: 19 residues. CDR3 loop: CASRPPPTSGSLRPYEQYF. In DNA form, the CDR3 reads TGTGCCAGCAGACCACCCCCGACTAGCGGGAGCCTCCGCCCCTACGAGCAGTACTTC.

The J gene is TRBJ2-1, the V gene TRBV2; unclear D gene. The V gene's germline CDR1 is SNHLY and CDR2 FYNNEI. The CDR3 spans 14 residues. Trimming took off 3 bases at V and 0 bases at J, with 6 bases between the two ends. For the CDR3, the DNA is TGTGCCAGCAGTGAGAGGTTCTCCTACAATGAGCAGTTCTTC. Amino acid sequence: CASSERFSYNEQFF.

The CDR3 region is CASSDRVGGTQYF. The DNA of the CDR3 is TGTGCCAGCAGTGACAGGGTGGGGGGGACCCAGTACTTC. The chain couples TRBV12-3 or TRBV12-4 to TRBJ2-5, with D perhaps matching TRBD1 (7 bases). The CDR3 runs 13 residues. V lost 5 bases to trimming and J lost 7 bases, with 14 bases between them.

This clone was seen a few times. V usage is TRBV18 and J usage is TRBJ1-3; 10 bases line up with TRBD1. The CDR3 loop spans 17 amino acids. Germline-derived CDR1 and CDR2 are KGHSH and LQKENI. J lost 2 bases, V lost 0 bases, and 4 bases had no gene match. In nucleotides, the CDR3 is TGTGCCAGCTCACCACCTCAGGGACAGGGGACTGGAAACACCATATATTTT. Translation gives CASSPPQGQGTGNTIYF.

The chain is built from TRBV5-1 and TRBJ1-5, with D possibly being TRBD1 (5 bases). V was shortened by 0 bases and J by 6 bases, with 10 bases between the two germline ends. Germline lookup yields CDR1 SGHRS and CDR2 YFSETQ. The CDR3 contains 14 residues. The chain's CDR3 is CASSLGQGSQPQHF. DNA of the CDR3: TGCGCCAGCAGCTTGGGGCAGGGAAGTCAGCCCCAGCATTTT.

DNA for the CDR3: TGTGCCAGCAGTCCCCCAAGCGGGAGGGCGTCCAAAAACATTCAGTACTTC. It translates to CASSPPSGRASKNIQYF. The genes are TRBV6-6 and TRBJ2-4, with 10 bases aligning to TRBD2. V was pared by 5 bases and J by 2 bases, with 9 bases of the junction left unmatched. Looked up from germline, CDR1 is MNHNY and CDR2 is SVGAGI (reference sequence). This CDR3 spans 17 amino acids.

The V and J genes are TRBV6-6 and TRBJ2-3; TRBD2 agrees at 12 bases. V gave up 2 bases and J gave up 1 base; unmatched junction bases: 1. The CDR3 runs to 16 residues. CDR1 and CDR2 from the germline V gene are MNHNY and SVGAGI (reference sequence). The CDR3 spells CASSYGLAGRTDTQYF. The CDR3 nucleotides are TGTGCCAGCAGTTACGGACTAGCGGGACGCACAGATACGCAGTATTTT.

This clone was recorded once. The CDR3, as DNA: TGTGCCAGCAGTGCTGGGACAGATTATAACTATGGCTACACCTTC. Its protein is CASSAGTDYNYGYTF. The genes are TRBV28 and TRBJ1-2; 7 bases line up with TRBD1. The CDR3 covers 15 residues. After removal of 5 bases from V and 1 base from J, the junction contained 7 bases not matched to a gene. The germline V gene encodes CDR1 MDHEN and CDR2 SYDVKM.

This chain links TRBV9 with TRBJ2-3, with 8 bases lining up with TRBD2. CDR1 SGDLS and CDR2 YYNGEE come from the germline V gene. The CDR3 contains 14 residues. J lost 4 bases, V lost 3 bases, and 4 bases had no gene match. CDR3 region: CASSASGGADTQYF. In DNA, the CDR3 is TGTGCCAGCAGCGCCTCGGGGGGGGCAGATACGCAGTATTTT. Variable domain in full (rest from reference TRBV9 and TRBJ2-3): DSGVTQTPKHLITATGQRVTLRCSPRSGDLSVYWYQQSLDQGLQFLIQYYNGEERAKGNILERFSAQQFPDLHSELNLSSLELGDSALYFCASSASGGADTQYFGPGTRLTVL.

The chain recombines TRBV7-9 with TRBJ2-1; D gene uncertain. This CDR3 has 15 amino acids. Per germline, CDR1 SEHNR and CDR2 FQNEAQ (reference sequence). Trimming shortened V by 5 bases and J by 4 bases, and 15 bases separated the two germline ends. CDR3 sequence reads: CASSSRRAAYNEQFF. The CDR3 region has the DNA TGTGCCAGCAGCAGCCGTAGAGCAGCGTACAATGAGCAGTTCTTC.

This clone was seen more than once but under ten times. V and J are TRBV10-1 and TRBJ2-7; 10 nucleotides agree with TRBD1. The germline CDR1 and CDR2 sequences are WNHNN and SYGVQD (reference sequence). Trimming removed 5 bases from V and 6 bases from J; junction bases left unmatched: 4. The CDR3 length is 13 residues. The CDR3 protein is CASSTGQGSEQYF. DNA of the CDR3: TGCGCCAGCAGTACGGGACAGGGGAGCGAGCAGTACTTC.

The rearrangement joins TRBV9 to TRBJ2-5, with a possible D match to TRBD1 (5 bases). The CDR3 consists of 15 residues. Looked up from germline, CDR1 is SGDLS and CDR2 is YYNGEE. V lost 0 bases and J 5 bases, leaving 14 bases between the germline ends. CDR3: CASSVGQGRGETQYF. The CDR3 coding sequence is TGTGCCAGCAGCGTAGGCCAGGGAAGGGGCGAGACCCAGTACTTC.

The chain couples TRBV5-1 to TRBJ2-1; possibly TRBD1 for D (5 bases). Trimming removed 3 bases at V and 5 bases at J, with 15 bases between. Germline assignment: CDR1 SGHRS and CDR2 YFSETQ. The CDR3 contains 15 residues. CDR3 DNA: TGCGCCAGCAGCTCGGAGACAGTTAGGGACAATGAGCAGTTCTTC. Its translation is CASSSETVRDNEQFF.

The rearrangement joins TRBV7-9 to TRBJ2-1; D ambiguous. Trimming removed 0 bases at V and 0 bases at J, with 6 bases between. This CDR3 spans 15 amino acids. The germline V gene has CDR1 SEHNR and CDR2 FQNEAQ (reference sequence). Here the CDR3 reads CASSLARSSYNEQFF. CDR3 nucleotide sequence: TGTGCCAGCAGCTTAGCAAGGAGCTCCTACAATGAGCAGTTCTTC.

CDR3 DNA sequence: TGTGCCAGCTCACCCCCGGGGGACGAGCAGTACTTC. It codes for CASSPPGDEQYF. The rearrangement links TRBV28 to TRBJ2-7, with a tentative D call TRBD2 (6 bases). The ends were cut back, 8 bases at V and 5 bases at J, with 13 bases in the middle. CDR1 is MDHEN, CDR2 SYDVKM, per germline. CDR3 length: 12 residues.

V is TRBV19 and J is TRBJ2-1; D uncertain. Germline CDR1 and CDR2: LNHDA and SQIVND (reference sequence). The CDR3 is made up of 14 amino acids. V was trimmed by 2 bases and J by 8 bases, leaving 13 bases between them. In DNA form, the CDR3 reads TGTGCCAGTAGTATAACCCCTCTCAACTATGAGCAGTTCTTC. Its protein product is CASSITPLNYEQFF.

The chain links TRBV10-3 to TRBJ1-1; no firm D call. From germline, CDR1 is ENHRY and CDR2 SYGVKD. The CDR3 runs 14 residues. V was cut by 3 bases and J by 4 bases, with 12 bases left in between. CDR3 in DNA: TGTGCCATCAGTGAAAGGGCTGAGGGCACTGAAGCTTTCTTT. This encodes CAISERAEGTEAFF.

V and J are TRBV29-1 and TRBJ1-4; D ambiguous. Trimming left V 5 bases short and J 8 bases short, with 12 bases between. This CDR3 comprises 12 residues. The germline V gene encodes CDR1 SQVTM and CDR2 ANQGSEA. The CDR3 here is CSVIRDTEKLFF. The CDR3 DNA sequence: TGCAGCGTTATCCGGGATACCGAAAAACTGTTTTTT. Based on the CDR3 plus reference TRBV29-1 and TRBJ1-4, the full variable domain is SAVISQKPSRDICQRGTSLTIQCQVDSQVTMMFWYRQQPGQSLTLIATANQGSEATYESGFVIDKFPISRPNLTFSTLTVSNMSPEDSSIYLCSVIRDTEKLFFGSGTQLSVL.

V is TRBV7-9 and J is TRBJ2-1, with 8 bases that match TRBD1. Trimming at V came to 11 bases and at J to 6 bases, leaving 9 bases not matched to a gene. The CDR3 is 13 residues long. Looked up from germline, CDR1 is SEHNR and CDR2 is FQNEAQ (reference sequence). CDR3: CALDRALTNEQFF. The DNA for the CDR3 is TGTGCCCTGGACAGGGCCCTTACCAATGAGCAGTTCTTC. The full variable domain, its missing parts supplied by reference TRBV7-9 and TRBJ2-1, is DTGVSQNPRHKITKRGQNVTFRCDPISEHNRLYWYRQTLGQGPEFLTYFQNEAQLEKSRLLSDRFSAERPKGSFSTLEIQRTEQGDSAMYLCALDRALTNEQFFGPGTRLTVL.

In its sample, this clone was seen a few times. The V call is TRBV28, the J call TRBJ2-1; 8 bases align to TRBD2. The CDR3 runs to 14 residues. The J segment lost 4 bases and the V segment lost 7 bases, leaving 6 bases of the junction unmatched. Germline V gene sequence: CDR1 MDHEN, CDR2 SYDVKM. CDR3 bases: TGTGCCAGCAAGACTAGCGCAGTTTACAATGAGCAGTTCTTC. Residues: CASKTSAVYNEQFF.

DNA of the CDR3: TGCAGCGTTGCGGTAACCATTAACTCACCCCTCCACTTT. Translation: CSVAVTINSPLHF. The V and J genes are TRBV29-1 and TRBJ1-6, with D uncertain. Trimming pared 4 bases from V and 10 bases from J, leaving 14 bases between. The CDR3 totals 13 residues. The germline CDR1 and CDR2 sequences are SQVTM and ANQGSEA.